The T cell receptor beta chain under discussion was sequenced for a study of Graves' ophthalmopathy and Graves' hyperthyroidism. On the study more broadly: Investigators collected peripheral blood at initial diagnosis, before any treatment was given.

Hyperthyroidism showing no ophthalmopathy within 18 months of follow-up was stable. None of the included patients had other autoimmune diseases, uncontrolled infections, pregnancy or lactation, as these led to exclusion. CDR1 is MDHEN, CDR2 SYDVKM, per germline. Between the trimmed V and J ends, which lost 4 bases and 3 bases, there was a span of 16 bases. The CDR3 has 15 amino acids. Amplifying from RNA transcripts, the study obtained TCR beta CDR3 regions. An opening RT-PCR round employed HTBI primers and preceded a second-round multiplex PCR. In TCRdb, the multiplex PCR reads were re-called with MiXCR into one record per CDR3 protein. This sample has roughly 400,000 distinct CDR3 sequences, with roughly 17% found just once. Study conclusions and caveats: Most expanded clonotypes from thyroid (those above 0.001 frequency) were also found in blood.

This clonotype has more than one count but fewer than ten. The target antigen is unknown. This clonotype originated in an adult woman with stable Graves' hyperthyroidism. V is TRBV28 and J is TRBJ2-7; D not resolved. Sample: peripheral blood. The CDR3 here is CASSSRRLYFYEQYF. In DNA form, the CDR3 reads TGTGCCAGCAGTTCGCGGCGTCTTTACTTCTACGAGCAGTACTTC.